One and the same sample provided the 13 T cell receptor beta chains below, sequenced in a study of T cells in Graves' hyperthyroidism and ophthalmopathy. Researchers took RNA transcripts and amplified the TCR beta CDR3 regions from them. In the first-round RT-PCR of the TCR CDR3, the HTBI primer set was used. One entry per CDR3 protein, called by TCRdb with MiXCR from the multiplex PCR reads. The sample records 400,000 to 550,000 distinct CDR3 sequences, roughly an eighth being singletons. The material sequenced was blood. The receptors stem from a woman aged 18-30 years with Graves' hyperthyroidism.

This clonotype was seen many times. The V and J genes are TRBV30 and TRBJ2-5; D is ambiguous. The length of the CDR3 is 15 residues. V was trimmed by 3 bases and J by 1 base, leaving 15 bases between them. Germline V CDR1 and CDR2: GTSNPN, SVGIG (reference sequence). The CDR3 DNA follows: TGTGCCTGGAGGCTACCCTTTACGGGCCAAGAGACCCAGTACTTC. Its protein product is CAWRLPFTGQETQYF.

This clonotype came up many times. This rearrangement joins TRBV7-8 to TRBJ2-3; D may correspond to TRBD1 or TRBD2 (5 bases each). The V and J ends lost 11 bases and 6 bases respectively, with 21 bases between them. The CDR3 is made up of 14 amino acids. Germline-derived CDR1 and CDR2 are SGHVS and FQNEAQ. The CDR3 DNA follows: TGTGCCTCTCAAAGGTGGGGACCCCAGGATACGCAGTATTTT. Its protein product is CASQRWGPQDTQYF. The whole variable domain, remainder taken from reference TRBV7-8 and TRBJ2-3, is GAGVSQSPRYKVAKRGQDVALRCDPISGHVSLFWYQQALGQGPEFLTYFQNEAQLDKSGLPSDRFFAERPEGSVSTLKIQRTQQEDSAVYLCASQRWGPQDTQYFGPGTRLTVL.

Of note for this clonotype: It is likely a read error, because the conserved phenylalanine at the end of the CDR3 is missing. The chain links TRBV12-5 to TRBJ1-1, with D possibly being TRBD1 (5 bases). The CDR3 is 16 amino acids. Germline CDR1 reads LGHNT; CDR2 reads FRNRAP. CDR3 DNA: TGTGCTAGTGGCTTGGTAGGGGCGGGAGGAGTCACTGAAGCTTTCTCT. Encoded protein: CASGLVGAGGVTEAFS.

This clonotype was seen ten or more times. CDR3 amino acids: CASSLERGSATGELFF. The CDR3 region has the DNA TGTGCCAGCAGCTTAGAAAGGGGATCCGCGACCGGGGAGCTGTTTTTT. V and J are TRBV11-3 and TRBJ2-2; D is possibly TRBD1 (5 bases). The CDR3 runs 16 residues. Looked up from germline, CDR1 is SGHNT and CDR2 is YENEEA. Trimming took off 0 bases at V and 5 bases at J, with 13 bases between the two ends.

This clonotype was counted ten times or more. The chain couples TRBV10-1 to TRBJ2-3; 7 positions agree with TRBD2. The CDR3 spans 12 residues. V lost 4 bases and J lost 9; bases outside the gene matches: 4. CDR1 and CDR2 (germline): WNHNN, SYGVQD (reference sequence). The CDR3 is CASSGSGKTQYF. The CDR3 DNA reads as TGCGCCAGCAGTGGGAGCGGGAAGACGCAGTATTTT.

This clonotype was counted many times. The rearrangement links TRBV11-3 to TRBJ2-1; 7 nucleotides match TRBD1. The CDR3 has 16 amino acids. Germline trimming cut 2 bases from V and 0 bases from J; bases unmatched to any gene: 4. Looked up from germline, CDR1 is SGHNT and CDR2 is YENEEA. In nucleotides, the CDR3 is TGTGCCAGCAGCTTAAGGGGGCTAAGCTCCTACAATGAGCAGTTCTTC. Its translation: CASSLRGLSSYNEQFF.

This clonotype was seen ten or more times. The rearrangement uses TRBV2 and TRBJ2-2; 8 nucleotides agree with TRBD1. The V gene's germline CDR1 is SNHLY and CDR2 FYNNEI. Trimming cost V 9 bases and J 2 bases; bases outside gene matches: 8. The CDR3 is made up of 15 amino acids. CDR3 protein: CARLSQGANTGELFF. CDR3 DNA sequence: TGTGCCAGGCTTAGTCAGGGGGCAAACACCGGGGAGCTGTTTTTT.

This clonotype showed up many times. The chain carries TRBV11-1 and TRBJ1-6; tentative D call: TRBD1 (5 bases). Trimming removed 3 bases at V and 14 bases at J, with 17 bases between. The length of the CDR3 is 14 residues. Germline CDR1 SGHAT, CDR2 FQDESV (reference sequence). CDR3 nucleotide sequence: TGTGCCAGCAGCTTTAATCCGGGAAGGGGCACCCTCCACTTT. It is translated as CASSFNPGRGTLHF.

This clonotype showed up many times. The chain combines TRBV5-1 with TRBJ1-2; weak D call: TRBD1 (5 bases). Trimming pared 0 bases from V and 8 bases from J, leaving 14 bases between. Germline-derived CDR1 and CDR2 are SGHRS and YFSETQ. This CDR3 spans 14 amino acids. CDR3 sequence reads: CASSLEGSPIGYTF. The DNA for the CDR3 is TGCGCCAGCAGCTTGGAGGGGAGCCCCATCGGCTACACCTTC.

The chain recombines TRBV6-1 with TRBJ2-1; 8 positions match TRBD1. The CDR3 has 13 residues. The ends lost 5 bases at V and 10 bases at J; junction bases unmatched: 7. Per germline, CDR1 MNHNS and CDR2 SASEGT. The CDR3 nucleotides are TGTGCCAGCAGTATGGACAGGGCTGACGAGCAGTTCTTC. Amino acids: CASSMDRADEQFF.

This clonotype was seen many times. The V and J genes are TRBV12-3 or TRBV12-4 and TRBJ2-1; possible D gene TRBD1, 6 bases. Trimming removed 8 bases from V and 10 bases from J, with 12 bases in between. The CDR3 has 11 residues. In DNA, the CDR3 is TGTGCCAGCTCACCAGGGGCAGAGCAGTTCTTC. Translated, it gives CASSPGAEQFF.

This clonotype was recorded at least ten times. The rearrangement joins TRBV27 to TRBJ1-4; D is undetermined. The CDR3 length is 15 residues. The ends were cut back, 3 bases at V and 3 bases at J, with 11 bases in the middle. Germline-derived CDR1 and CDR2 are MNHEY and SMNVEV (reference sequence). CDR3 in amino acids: CASSFGGHANEKLFF. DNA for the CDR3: TGTGCCAGCAGTTTCGGCGGGCACGCTAATGAAAAACTGTTTTTT.

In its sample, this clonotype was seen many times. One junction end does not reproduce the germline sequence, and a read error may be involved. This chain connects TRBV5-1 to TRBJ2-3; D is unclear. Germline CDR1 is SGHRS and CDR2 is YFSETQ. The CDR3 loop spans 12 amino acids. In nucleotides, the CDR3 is TGTGCCAGCAGTCGAAACACAGATACGCAGTATTTT. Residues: CASSRNTDTQYF. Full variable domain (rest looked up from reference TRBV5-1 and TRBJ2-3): KAGVTQTPRYLIKTRGQQVTLSCSPISGHRSVSWYQQTPGQGLQFLFEYFSETQRNKGNFPGRFSGRQFSNSRSEMNVSTLELGDSALYLCASSRNTDTQYFGPGTRLTVL.